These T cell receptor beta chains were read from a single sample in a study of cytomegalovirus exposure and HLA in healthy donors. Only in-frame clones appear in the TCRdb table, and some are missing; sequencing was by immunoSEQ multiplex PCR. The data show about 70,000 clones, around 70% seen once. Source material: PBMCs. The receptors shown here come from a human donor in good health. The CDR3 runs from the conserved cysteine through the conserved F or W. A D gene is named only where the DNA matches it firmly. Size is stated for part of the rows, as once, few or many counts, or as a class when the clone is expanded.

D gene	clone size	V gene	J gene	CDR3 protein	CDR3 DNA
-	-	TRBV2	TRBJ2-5	CASSRGRESPRETQYF	TGTGCCAGCAGTCGGGGACGGGAGTCGCCGAGAGAGACCCAGTACTTC
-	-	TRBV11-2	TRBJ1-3	CASVRGNTIYF	TGTGCCAGCGTCAGAGGGAACACCATATATTTT
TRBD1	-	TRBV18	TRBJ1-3	CASSTGGGNTIYF	TGTGCCAGCTCCACAGGGGGAGGAAACACCATATATTTT
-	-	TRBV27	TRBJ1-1	CASSSGVANTEAFF	TGTGCCAGCAGTTCGGGAGTGGCGAACACTGAAGCTTTCTTT
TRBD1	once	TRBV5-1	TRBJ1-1	CASSSGGAEYEAFF	TGCGCCAGCAGCTCAGGGGGCGCGGAGTACGAAGCTTTCTTT
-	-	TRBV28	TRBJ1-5	CASNQQASRNQPQHF	TGTGCCAGCAACCAACAGGCGTCGCGCAATCAGCCCCAGCATTTT
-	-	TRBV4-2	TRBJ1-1	CASGPTDGNTEAFF	TGTGCCAGCGGACCGACAGACGGAAACACTGAAGCTTTCTTT
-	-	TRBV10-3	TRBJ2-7	CAISAEDVPPYF	TGTGCCATCAGTGCTGAGGATGTACCGCCGTACTTC
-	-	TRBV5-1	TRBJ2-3	CASSTRTGRGDTQYF	TGCGCCAGCAGCACTCGGACAGGGAGGGGAGATACGCAGTATTTT
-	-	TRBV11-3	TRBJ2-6	CASSHSGANVLTF	TGTGCCAGCAGCCACTCCGGGGCCAACGTCCTGACTTTC
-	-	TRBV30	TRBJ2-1	CAWNAGTAGNEQFF	TGTGCCTGGAACGCCGGGACAGCGGGCAATGAGCAGTTCTTC
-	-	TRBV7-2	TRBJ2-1	CASSLSGGTYNEQFF	TGTGCCAGCAGCTTGAGCGGAGGAACTTACAATGAGCAGTTCTTC
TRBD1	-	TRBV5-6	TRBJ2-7	CASSFVQGLSYEQYF	TGTGCCAGCAGCTTTGTACAGGGGCTCTCCTACGAGCAGTACTTC
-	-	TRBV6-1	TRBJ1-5	CASSDREGPSNQPQHF	TGTGCCAGCAGTGATAGGGAGGGGCCCAGCAATCAGCCCCAGCATTTT
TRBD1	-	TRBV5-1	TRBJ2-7	CASSVGTGVSEQYF	TGCGCCAGCAGCGTGGGGACAGGGGTATCCGAGCAGTACTTC
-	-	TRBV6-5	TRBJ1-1	CASSYSRTAVNTEAFF	TGTGCCAGCAGTTACTCGAGGACAGCCGTGAACACTGAAGCTTTCTTT
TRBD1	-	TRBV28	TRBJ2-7	CASSLRGTASYEQYF	TGTGCCAGCAGTTTAAGAGGGACAGCCTCCTACGAGCAGTACTTC
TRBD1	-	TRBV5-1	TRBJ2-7	CASSSQTGGYEQYF	TGCGCCAGCAGCTCCCAGACAGGGGGCTACGAGCAGTACTTC
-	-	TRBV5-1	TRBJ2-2	CASSLAANTGELFF	TGCGCCAGCAGCTTAGCTGCTAACACCGGGGAGCTGTTTTTT
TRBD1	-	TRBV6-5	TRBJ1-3	CATIGTGGGNTIYF	TGTGCCACCATTGGGACAGGTGGTGGAAACACCATATATTTT
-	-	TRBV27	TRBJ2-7	CASSLNRGRAHEQYF	TGTGCCAGCAGTTTAAATAGGGGGAGGGCCCACGAGCAGTACTTC
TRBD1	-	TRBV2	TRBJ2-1	CASGRTGSNEQFF	TGTGCCAGCGGTCGGACAGGTTCTAATGAGCAGTTCTTC
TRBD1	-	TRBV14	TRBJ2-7	CASSSQGGPYEQYF	TGTGCCAGCAGCTCACAGGGGGGCCCTTACGAGCAGTACTTC
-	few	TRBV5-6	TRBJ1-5	CASSLAVSGNQPQHF	TGTGCCAGCAGCTTGGCGGTCAGCGGGAATCAGCCCCAGCATTTT
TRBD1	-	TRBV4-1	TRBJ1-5	CASSPGGANNQPQHF	TGCGCCAGCAGCCCAGGGGGCGCGAACAATCAGCCCCAGCATTTT
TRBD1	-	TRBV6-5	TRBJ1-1	CASSYSAGGTEAFF	TGTGCCAGCAGTTACTCTGCAGGGGGCACTGAAGCTTTCTTT